This T cell receptor beta chain was sequenced during a study of CD8 T cell repertoires and HIV-1 epitope variants. Whole-study results and caveats: The TAALDMSHF plasma variant had no responses, unlike KF9 (about 5 clonotypes) and HW9 (one).

TCRdb's table, derived via immunoSEQ multiplex PCR, lists solely in-frame clones and lacks some. The sample records 6,000 to 8,000 clones, roughly 67% being singletons. CDR3 size: 15 residues. V shed 4 bases, J shed 2 bases, and the junction held 8 bases outside the gene matches. The germline V gene has CDR1 SGHRS and CDR2 YFSETQ. This clone was recorded a few times. The target antigen is unknown. The chain links TRBV5-1 to TRBJ2-5, with TRBD1 identical over 7 bases. The specimen was cultured CD8+ T cells derived from PBMCs. This TCR derives from a male donor with HIV. CDR3 sequence: CASSPVSGQQETQYF. The CDR3 bases are TGCGCCAGCAGCCCCGTTTCGGGACAGCAAGAGACCCAGTACTTC.